Following are 17 T cell receptor beta chains from one sample sequenced in a study of T cell clonality in common variable immunodeficiency. Which antigens these TCRs recognize remains unknown. General study results and limits: Fewer deletions and N-nucleotide insertions were reportedly seen in common variable immunodeficiency TCR beta sequences.

Profiling relied on immunoSEQ multiplex PCR, and the TCRdb table lists in-frame clones only, not all of them. The sample has approximately 28,000 clones, none seen only once. Sample: peripheral blood mononuclear cells. Every receptor here comes from a human donor with common variable immunodeficiency.

At least ten counts were recorded for this clone. The CDR3 end is not reached by the read, which stops 3 residues before it; the germline J gene fills it in. This chain uses TRBV30 with TRBJ1-2; a weak D match, TRBD1 (5 bases). The CDR3 is 13 amino acids. V was pared by 0 bases and J by 6 bases, with 11 bases between. Germline lookup yields CDR1 GTSNPN and CDR2 SVGIG (reference sequence). The CDR3: CAWSVGAADGYTF. Partial CDR3 DNA: TGTGCCTGGAGTGTAGGGGCAGCCGATGGC.

This clone turned up a few times. It may be a read error: a sequence one base away is much more abundant. The read terminates 3 residues ahead of where the CDR3 ends, so the germline J gene completes it. V usage is TRBV2 and J usage is TRBJ1-1, with TRBD1 matching over 10 bases. V shed 5 bases and J 4 bases; nucleotides not matched to a gene: 7. The CDR3 has 15 residues. CDR1 is SNHLY, CDR2 FYNNEI, per germline. The CDR3 region is CASSYSGQGSTEAFF. Incomplete CDR3 DNA: TGTGCCAGCAGTTACTCGGGACAGGGGAGCACTGAA.

Points on this clone: The read ends 3 residues early relative to the CDR3; the germline J gene fills the gap. The J gene is TRBJ2-6, the V gene TRBV18; no reliable D call. The CDR3 sequence is 14 residues long. The germline V gene has CDR1 KGHSH and CDR2 LQKENI. Trimming removed 3 bases from V and 2 bases from J, with 5 bases in between. CDR3 in amino acids: CASSPQAGANVLTF. The sequenced part of the CDR3 DNA is TGTGCCAGCTCACCGCAGGCTGGGGCCAACGTC.

CDR3 amino acids: CASSPHRDTEAFF. CDR3 bases read: TGTGCCAGCTCGCCTCACAGGGACACTGAA. The chain is built from TRBV18 and TRBJ1-1, with D perhaps matching TRBD1 (6 bases). The read terminates 3 residues before the CDR3 end, so the remaining end is supplied by the germline J gene. CDR1 is KGHSH, CDR2 LQKENI, per germline. The CDR3 has 13 residues. With 6 bases removed from V and 3 bases from J, the gap between germline ends came to 11 bases.

A few counts support this clone. Read data end 3 residues before the CDR3 end; the end is taken from the germline J gene. The chain couples TRBV11-2 to TRBJ2-3; no definite D call. The CDR3 has 15 residues. V was cut by 5 bases and J by 1 base, with 13 bases left in between. The germline gives CDR1 SGHAT, CDR2 FQNNGV. CDR3 bases read: TGTGCCAGCAGCCCATTACTCGCGGGCACAGATACG. Protein product: CASSPLLAGTDT. The whole CDR3 sequence is CASSPLLAGTDTQYF.

This clone was seen repeatedly, ten times or more. CDR3 bases read: TGTGCCAGCAAGCCGTCAGGGGCCAGCTACGGACACAATGAG. The encoded protein is CASKPSGASYGHNE. The whole CDR3 protein reads CASKPSGASYGHNEQFF. V is TRBV2 and J is TRBJ2-1, with a tentative D call TRBD1 (6 bases). The read ends 3 residues early relative to the CDR3; the germline J gene fills the gap. CDR1 and CDR2 (germline): SNHLY, FYNNEI. This CDR3 comprises 17 residues. V was cut by 7 bases and J by 5 bases, with 24 bases left in between.

At least ten counts were recorded for this clone. The observed sequence ends 3 residues before the CDR3 terminus, with the missing tail filled in from the germline J gene. This chain connects TRBV7-2 to TRBJ2-7; 11 bases agree with TRBD2. The CDR3 has 17 amino acids. V lost 0 bases, J lost 5 bases, and 9 bases stayed unmatched. CDR1 is SGHTA and CDR2 is FQGNSA in the germline V gene. CDR3 sequence: CASSLARLAGGINEQYF. The part of the CDR3 DNA that was read is TGTGCCAGCAGCTTAGCGAGGCTAGCGGGAGGTATCAACGAG.

This clone was seen many times. CDR3 sequence reads: CSVETSGTQYF. The CDR3 DNA, read in part, is TGCAGCGTAGAGACTAGCGGTACG. V usage is TRBV29-1 and J usage is TRBJ2-3, with 9 bases lining up with TRBD2. Coverage ceases 3 residues before the CDR3 finishes, and the germline J gene fills in the end. The CDR3 is made up of 11 amino acids. CDR1 and CDR2 (germline): SQVTM, ANQGSEA. Trimming cost V 6 bases and J 8 bases; bases outside gene matches: 3.

About this clone itself: The read halts 3 residues ahead of the CDR3 end, with the missing end drawn from the germline J gene. This chain connects TRBV2 to TRBJ2-7, with TRBD1 matching 9 bases. The germline CDR1 and CDR2 sequences are SNHLY and FYNNEI. The V and J ends lost 3 bases and 2 bases, in that order; junction bases with no gene match: 2. This CDR3 comprises 14 residues. The part of the CDR3 DNA that was read is TGTGCCAGCAGTGAGGGACAGGGTACCTACGAG. Protein: CASSEGQGTYE. The CDR3 in full is CASSEGQGTYEQYF.

This clone was seen many times. The read gets to within 3 residues of the CDR3 end, and the germline J gene fills in the rest. The chain couples TRBV28 to TRBJ2-3, with 7 bases identical to TRBD1. Germline CDR1 and CDR2: MDHEN and SYDVKM. Trimming at V came to 7 bases and at J to 0 bases, leaving 10 bases not matched to a gene. CDR3 size: 16 residues. Partial CDR3 DNA: TGTGCCAGCACCTTTGAAGCGACAGGGAGCACAGATACG. It specifies CASTFEATGSTDT. The whole CDR3 protein reads CASTFEATGSTDTQYF.

This clone came up many times. From the germline J gene comes the end of the CDR3, since the read stops 3 residues before it. J is TRBJ2-5 and V is TRBV29-1, with a possible D match to TRBD1 (5 bases). Germline values: CDR1 SQVTM, CDR2 ANQGSEA. This CDR3 is 11 amino acids long. V shed 4 bases and J shed 2 bases, with 5 bases lying between them. The sequenced CDR3 bases are TGCAGCGTTGGACAGCAAGAGACC. Protein sequence: CSVGQQET. In full, the CDR3 is CSVGQQETQYF.

This clone showed up many times. The read falls 3 residues short of the CDR3 end, and the missing part is taken from the germline J gene. This rearrangement joins TRBV20-1 to TRBJ2-1, with 9 bases matching TRBD2. The CDR3 sequence is 14 residues long. Unmatched junction bases numbered 8, after V lost 4 bases and J lost 7 bases. Per germline, CDR1 DFQATT and CDR2 SNEGSKA (reference sequence). This CDR3 is CSATIAGVGNEQFF. CDR3 bases read: TGCAGTGCTACCATAGCGGGAGTAGGGAATGAG.

A few counts support this clone. The missing CDR3 end, 3 residues past where the read stops, is filled in from the germline J gene. This chain connects TRBV20-1 to TRBJ1-1; D is perhaps TRBD1 (6 bases). V gave up 6 bases and J gave up 0 bases, with 20 bases separating them. CDR3 length: 16 amino acids. Germline V gene sequence: CDR1 DFQATT, CDR2 SNEGSKA (reference sequence). The CDR3 sequence is CSAYKSPGHLNTEAFF. Incomplete CDR3 DNA: TGCAGTGCGTATAAGTCCCCGGGACACCTGAACACTGAA.

This clone has at least ten counts. The sequenced fragment ends 3 residues before the CDR3 boundary, so the rest is inferred from the germline J gene. The rearrangement links TRBV11-2 to TRBJ1-5, with no clear D. V dropped 1 base and J dropped 4 bases, with 8 bases sitting between them. In germline, CDR1 is SGHAT, CDR2 FQNNGV. The CDR3 is 14 residues long. This CDR3 is CASSLAAGNQPQHF. The sequenced part of the CDR3 DNA is TGTGCCAGCAGCTTAGCGGCGGGGAATCAGCCC.

There are a few counts of this clone. The CDR3 DNA, read in part, is TGTGCCAGCAGCTTAGACTGGTTCTCCACTGAA. It specifies CASSLDWFSTE. The full-length CDR3 reads as CASSLDWFSTEAFF. This rearrangement joins TRBV7-2 to TRBJ1-1, with no clear D. Read coverage stops 3 residues before the CDR3 terminus; the germline J gene supplies the remainder. Germline CDR1 SGHTA, CDR2 FQGNSA. V was clipped by 1 base and J by 4 bases, with 10 bases between them. The CDR3 loop spans 14 amino acids.

This clone was observed many times. Read sequence stops 3 residues before the CDR3 end, and the germline J gene provides the missing end. The chain is built from TRBV5-1 and TRBJ1-1; D is uncertain. Per germline, CDR1 SGHRS and CDR2 YFSETQ. The germline V and J ends were trimmed by 4 bases and 4 bases, with 8 bases remaining between them. CDR3 length: 12 amino acids. The chain's CDR3 is CASSEVATEAFF. The CDR3 bases that were read are TGCGCCAGCAGCGAGGTTGCCACTGAA.

In the case of this clone: The read gets to within 3 residues of the CDR3 end, and the germline J gene fills in the rest. The chain links TRBV5-6 to TRBJ2-7; tentative D call: TRBD2 (6 bases). The germline V gene has CDR1 SGHDT and CDR2 YYEEEE. The V end lost 4 bases, the J end lost 4 bases, and 18 bases lay between the germline ends. The CDR3 is 15 amino acids. CDR3 DNA, as far as it was read: TGTGCCAGCAGCCTCTTCCGGGGACTCGCATACGAG. Translation: CASSLFRGLAYE. The full CDR3 is CASSLFRGLAYEQYF.